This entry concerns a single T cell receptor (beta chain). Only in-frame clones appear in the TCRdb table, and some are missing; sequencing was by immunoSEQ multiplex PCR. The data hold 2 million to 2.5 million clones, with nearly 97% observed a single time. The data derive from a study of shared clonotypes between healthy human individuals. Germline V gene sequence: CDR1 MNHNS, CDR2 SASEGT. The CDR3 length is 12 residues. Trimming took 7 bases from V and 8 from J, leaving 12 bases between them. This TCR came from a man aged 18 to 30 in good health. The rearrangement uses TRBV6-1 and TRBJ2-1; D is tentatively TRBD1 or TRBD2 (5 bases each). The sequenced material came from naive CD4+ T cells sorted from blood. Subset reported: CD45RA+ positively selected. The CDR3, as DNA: TGTGCCAGCACCCGGGGCTGGGATGAGCAGTTCTTC. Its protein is CASTRGWDEQFF.